The clone carrying this T cell receptor (beta chain) has a handful of counts. The data stem from a study of human T cells and chemical hapten exposure. About the research overall: Across its 20 to 25 weeks, the study gave patients weekly diphenylcyclopropenone doses to the scalp.

Time point reported: pre-sensitization, week 0. As to treatment: therapeutic diphenylcyclopropenone sensitization with weekly scalp DPC. Unfractionated whole blood yielded the extracted total RNA. Alopecia patients deemed DPC-suitable, aged 18 to 70, excluding pregnancy. The library put unique molecular identifiers onto individual cDNA molecules. Per the authors' pipeline: Individual samples carried between roughly 23,224 and 750,000 TCRs, with approximately 100,000 as the median. TCRdb analysed the RACE reads with MiXCR anew, one entry per CDR3 protein. For this entry, the V and J calls and clone size follow TCRdb and not the study's own pipeline. This table holds over 50,000 distinct CDR3 sequences, 8.5% to 10% found once. The CDR3 extends over 14 amino acids. The germline CDR1 and CDR2 sequences are SNHLY and FYNNEI. V shed 5 bases and J 4 bases; nucleotides not matched to a gene: 5.

Here the sequenced sample was whole blood, taken in connection with sensitization to the hapten diphenylcyclopropenone (DPC). The TCR sequence derives from a woman aged 30 to 39 with alopecia areata. Some clones in this sample may be carry-over from other donors' samples. The chain uses TRBV2 and TRBJ2-3; TRBD2 aligns across 8 bases. The CDR3 DNA reads as TGTGCCAGCAGTCCGTTGACTAGCGCAGATACGCAGTATTTT. As protein: CASSPLTSADTQYF.